This T cell receptor beta chain stems from a study of blood T cell repertoires in COVID-19. This clone was counted only a few times. The CDR3 length is 13 residues. Trimming stripped 4 bases from V and 3 bases from J, with 8 bases between. The germline gives CDR1 KGHDR, CDR2 SFDVKD. The authors' processing: Researchers report that nucleated cell counts were estimated from reference gene primer amplification. Profiling relied on immunoSEQ multiplex PCR, and the TCRdb table lists in-frame clones only, not all of them. Clone size and V and J calls were adopted from that table, with D and trimming inferred from the DNA. The sample includes roughly 100,000 clones, about 89% of them seen just once.

The sample taken for sequencing was peripheral blood. This chain connects TRBV24-1 to TRBJ1-1; D is unclear. This TCR was sampled from a human donor in a cohort sampled during active COVID-19. The CDR3 DNA reads TGTGCCACCAGTGAGGGCAGGCACACTGAAGCTTTCTTT. Its translation: CATSEGRHTEAFF.